This entry concerns a single TCR beta chain. Its target antigen remains unknown. Qualities for individual bases were not recorded, and no much larger clone is one base off. Sequences GTSNPN (CDR1) and SVGIG (CDR2) are obtained from the germline V gene (reference sequence). V loses 3 bases, J loses 0 bases, and the germline ends lie 11 bases apart. The CDR3 numbers 14 residues from cysteine through phenylalanine. Only the CDR3 DNA is retained, 42 bases long and in frame from the first base. Library preparation employed the immunoSEQ multiplex PCR assay. As stored in TCRdb, this immuneACCESS dataset retains in-frame rearrangements with V and J assigned. A fraction of the clones does not appear; measured against another copy, unresolved V genes explain less than half of the discrepancy, and the remainder lacks a known reason. This sample lists about 140,000 clones; about nine tenths were detected once. The ten most abundant clones make up roughly 9% of the sample.

These data belong to a study of control samples from healthy donors and cancer patients (dated by TCRdb to 2018 to 2020). The chain is encoded by TRBV30 joined to TRBJ1-2; a weak D assignment points to TRBD1 (6 bases agree). This clonotype was obtained from a woman in her 30s in good health. Material for sequencing was blood. The DNA reads TGTGCCTGGAGCAGGACAGATTCTAACTATGGCTACACCTTC. This translates into CAWSRTDSNYGYTF.